The TCR beta chain under discussion was sequenced for a study of cytomegalovirus exposure and HLA in healthy donors. The V gene's germline CDR1 is SGHVS and CDR2 FQNEAQ. V lost 5 bases to trimming and J lost 0 bases; unmatched junction nucleotides: 15. The CDR3 is 19 amino acids. Vbeta (60) and Jbeta (13) primers were used in the PCR. Only in-frame clones appear in the TCRdb table, and some are missing; sequencing was by immunoSEQ multiplex PCR. The table shows fewer than 120,000 clones, with approximately 79% occurring only once. As to this clone: Its matching antigen is unknown.

Broader study findings: An analysis done earlier found most TCR beta V segments productive about 87% or about 30% of the time. With later analysis, a missense DCLRE1C variant became linked to TCR beta V- and J-gene trimming. The study listed under 200 cytomegalovirus-associated TCR beta chains. Exclusion applied to some V segments, including TRBV6-2 and TRBV6-3, as they were indistinguishable.

The chain has TRBV7-8 and TRBJ1-4; 7 bases match TRBD1. The specimen was PBMCs. The sequence was collected from a young man in good health and CMV-seropositive. CDR3 residues: CASSGRRTGDVATNEKLFF. In DNA, the CDR3 is TGTGCCAGCAGCGGCAGACGGACAGGCGATGTTGCAACTAATGAAAAACTGTTTTTT.